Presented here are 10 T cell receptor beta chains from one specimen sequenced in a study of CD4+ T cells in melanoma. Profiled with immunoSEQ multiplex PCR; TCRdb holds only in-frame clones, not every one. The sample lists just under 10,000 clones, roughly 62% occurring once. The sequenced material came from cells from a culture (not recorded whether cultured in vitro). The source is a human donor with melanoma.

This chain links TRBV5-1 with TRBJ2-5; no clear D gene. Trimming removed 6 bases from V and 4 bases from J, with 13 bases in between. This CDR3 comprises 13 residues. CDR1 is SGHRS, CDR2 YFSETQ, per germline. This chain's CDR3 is CASKGSTLETQYF. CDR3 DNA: TGCGCCAGCAAGGGCAGTACTTTAGAGACCCAGTACTTC.

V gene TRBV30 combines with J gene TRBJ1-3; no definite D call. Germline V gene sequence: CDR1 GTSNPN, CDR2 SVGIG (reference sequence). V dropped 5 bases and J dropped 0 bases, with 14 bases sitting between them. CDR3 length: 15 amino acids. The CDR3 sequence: CAWAAGESSGNTIYF. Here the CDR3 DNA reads TGTGCCTGGGCGGCCGGGGAGAGCTCTGGAAACACCATATATTTT.

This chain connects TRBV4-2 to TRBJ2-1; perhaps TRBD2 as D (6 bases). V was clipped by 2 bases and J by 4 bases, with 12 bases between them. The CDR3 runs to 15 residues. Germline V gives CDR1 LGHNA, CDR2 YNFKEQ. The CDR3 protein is CASSQKGGAYNEQFF. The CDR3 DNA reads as TGTGCCAGCAGCCAAAAAGGAGGGGCGTACAATGAGCAGTTCTTC.

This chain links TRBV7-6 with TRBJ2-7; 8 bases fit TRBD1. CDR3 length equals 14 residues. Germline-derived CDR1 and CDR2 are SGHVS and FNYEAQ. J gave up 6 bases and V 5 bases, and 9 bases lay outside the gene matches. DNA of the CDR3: TGTGCCAGCAGCCAAGACGACAGGGGTTTCGAGCAGTACTTC. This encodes CASSQDDRGFEQYF. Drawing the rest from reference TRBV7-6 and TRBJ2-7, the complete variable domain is GAGVSQSPRYKVTKRGQDVALRCDPISGHVSLYWYRQALGQGPEFLTYFNYEAQQDKSGLPNDRFSAERPEGSISTLTIQRTEQRDSAMYRCASSQDDRGFEQYFGPGTRLTVT.

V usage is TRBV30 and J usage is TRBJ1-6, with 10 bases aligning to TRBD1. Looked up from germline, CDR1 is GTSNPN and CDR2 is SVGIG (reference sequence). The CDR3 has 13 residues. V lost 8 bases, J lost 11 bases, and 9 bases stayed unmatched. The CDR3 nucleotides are TGTGCCGCAAAACCGGGACAGGGGACACCCCTCCACTTT. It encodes CAAKPGQGTPLHF.

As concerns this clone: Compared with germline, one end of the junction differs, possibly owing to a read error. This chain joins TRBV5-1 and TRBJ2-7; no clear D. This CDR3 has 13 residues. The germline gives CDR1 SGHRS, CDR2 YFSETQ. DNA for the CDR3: TGCGCCAGCACCTTGATGGGTTCCTACGAGCAGTACTTC. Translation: CASTLMGSYEQYF.

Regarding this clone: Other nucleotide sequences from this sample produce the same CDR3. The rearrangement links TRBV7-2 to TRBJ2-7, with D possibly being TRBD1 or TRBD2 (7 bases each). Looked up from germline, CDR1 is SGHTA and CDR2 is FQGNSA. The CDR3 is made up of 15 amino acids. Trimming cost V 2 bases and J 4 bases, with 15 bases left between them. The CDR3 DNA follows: TGTGCCAGCAGCTTAATCCCAGGGGGGGCTTACGAGCAGTACTTC. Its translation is CASSLIPGGAYEQYF.

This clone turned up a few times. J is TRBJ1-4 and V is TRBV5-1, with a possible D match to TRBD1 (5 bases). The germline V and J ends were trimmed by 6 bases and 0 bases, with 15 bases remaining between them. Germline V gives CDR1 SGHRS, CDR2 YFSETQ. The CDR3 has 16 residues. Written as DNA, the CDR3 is TGCGCCAGCAAAGCAGGGACGTTAGCAACTAATGAAAAACTGTTTTTT. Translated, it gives CASKAGTLATNEKLFF.

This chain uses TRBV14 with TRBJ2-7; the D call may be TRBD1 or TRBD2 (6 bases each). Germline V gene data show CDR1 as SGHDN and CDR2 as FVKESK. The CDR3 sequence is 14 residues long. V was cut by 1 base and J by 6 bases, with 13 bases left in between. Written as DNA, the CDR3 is TGTGCCAGCAGCCAAGGGTGGAGGGGGACCGAGCAGTACTTC. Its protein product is CASSQGWRGTEQYF.

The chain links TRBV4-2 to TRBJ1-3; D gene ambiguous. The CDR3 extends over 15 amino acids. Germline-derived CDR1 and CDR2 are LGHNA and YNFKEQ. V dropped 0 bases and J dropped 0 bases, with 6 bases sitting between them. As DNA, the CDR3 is TGTGCCAGCAGCCAAGATCTGTACTCTGGAAACACCATATATTTT. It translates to CASSQDLYSGNTIYF.